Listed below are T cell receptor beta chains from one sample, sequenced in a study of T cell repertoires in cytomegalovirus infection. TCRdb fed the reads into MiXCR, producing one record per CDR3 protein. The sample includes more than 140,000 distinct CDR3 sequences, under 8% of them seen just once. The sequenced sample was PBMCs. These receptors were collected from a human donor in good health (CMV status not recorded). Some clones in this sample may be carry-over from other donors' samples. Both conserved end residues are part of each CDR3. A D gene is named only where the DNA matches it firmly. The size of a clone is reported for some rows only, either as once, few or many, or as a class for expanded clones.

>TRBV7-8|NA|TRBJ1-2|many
TGTGCCAGCAGCTCCGGACGGTCTACTAACTATGGCTACACCTTC
CASSSGRSTNYGYTF
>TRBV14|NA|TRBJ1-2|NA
TGTGCCAGCAGCCAAGGGGCACCGGCCGTGGGCGGCTACACCTTC
CASSQGAPAVGGYTF
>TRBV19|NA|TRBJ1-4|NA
TGTGCCAGTACCCGTCTTTCGGCCAGACTAGAAAAACTGTTTTTT
CASTRLSARLEKLFF
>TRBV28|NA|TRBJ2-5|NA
TGTGCCAGCACCACCCTGCGGCGAGAGACCCAGTACTTC
CASTTLRRETQYF
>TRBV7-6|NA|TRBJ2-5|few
TGTGCCAGCAGCGGACCCCTGGGGACCCAGTACTTC
CASSGPLGTQYF
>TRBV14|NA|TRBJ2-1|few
TGTGCCAGCAGCCAAGTTTGGGGGCAAGCCAGTCTAATGGCCAATGAGCAGTTCTTC
CASSQVWGQASLMANEQFF
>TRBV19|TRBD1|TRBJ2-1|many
TGTGCCAGTAGTATGGCTGGACAGGGAATCCCTGGGCAGTTCTTC
CASSMAGQGIPGQFF
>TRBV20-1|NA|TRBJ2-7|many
TGCAGTGCTAGAGCGCGAGGGGGTCGCGAGCAGTACTTC
CSARARGGREQYF
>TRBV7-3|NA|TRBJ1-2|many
TGTGCCAGCAGCTTAGGCAGGGCCTATGGCTACACCTTC
CASSLGRAYGYTF
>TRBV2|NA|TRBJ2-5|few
TGTGCCAGCAGTGAAGTTGACGTTTTTGAGACCCAGTACTTC
CASSEVDVFETQYF
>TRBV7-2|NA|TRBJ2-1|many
TGTGCCAGCAGCCCCACCCGTCAGCTGAGAAATGAGCAGTTCTTC
CASSPTRQLRNEQFF
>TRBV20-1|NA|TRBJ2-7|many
TGCAGTGCTAGACCTGGGGGTCGGTCCTACGAGCAGTACTTC
CSARPGGRSYEQYF
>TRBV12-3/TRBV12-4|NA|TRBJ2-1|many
TGTGCCAGCAGTTTATTTAGGGCGAACAAGTTCTTC
CASSLFRANKFF
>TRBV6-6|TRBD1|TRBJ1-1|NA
TGTGCCAGCAGCCGTACCCGACAGGGTGCCACTGAAGCTTTCTTT
CASSRTRQGATEAFF
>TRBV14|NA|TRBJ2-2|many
TGTGCCAGCAGCGGTGTGAGGAGGAACACCGGGGAGCTGTTTTTT
CASSGVRRNTGELFF
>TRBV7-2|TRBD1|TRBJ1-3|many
TGTGCCAGCAGCCTGACAGGGTTCGGGGGAAACACCATATATTTT
CASSLTGFGGNTIYF
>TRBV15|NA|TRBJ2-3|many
TGTGCCACCAGCAGGACAGATACGCAGTATTTT
CATSRTDTQYF
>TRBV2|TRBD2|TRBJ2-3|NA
TGTGCCAGCAGTGGGAGTAGCGGGGGCACAGATACGCAGTATTTT
CASSGSSGGTDTQYF
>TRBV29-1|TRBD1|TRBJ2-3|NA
TGCAGCGTCGCACCGACAGGGGAGTTTACAGATACGCAGTATTTT
CSVAPTGEFTDTQYF
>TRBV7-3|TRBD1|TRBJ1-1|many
TGTGCCAGCAGCTTAACTGGGACAGTAAAAGCTTTCTTT
CASSLTGTVKAFF
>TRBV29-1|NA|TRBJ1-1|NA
TGCAGCGTTGCCCGGGACAAGGTCACTGAAGCTTTCTTT
CSVARDKVTEAFF
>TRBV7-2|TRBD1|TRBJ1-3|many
TGTGCCAGCAGCTCCCAGGGGGCTAGCTCTGGAAACACCATATATTTT
CASSSQGASSGNTIYF
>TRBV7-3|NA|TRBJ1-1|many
TGTGCCAGCAGCTTAGGGGGTGTGGGGAACACTGAAGCTTTCTTT
CASSLGGVGNTEAFF
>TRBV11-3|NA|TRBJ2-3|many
TGTGCCAGCAGCTTAGGTACACGGGGCGCCAAAGATACGCAGTATTTT
CASSLGTRGAKDTQYF
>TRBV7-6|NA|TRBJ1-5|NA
TGTGCCAGCAGCCTTGGACCCAGCAATCAGCCCCAGCATTTT
CASSLGPSNQPQHF
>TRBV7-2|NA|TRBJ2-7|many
TGTGCCAGCAGCTTAGATCGGGGGGCAACGTACGAGCAGTACTTC
CASSLDRGATYEQYF
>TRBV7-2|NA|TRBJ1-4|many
TGTGCCAGCAGCTTAGTCCAGGGGAGAGCTAATGAAAAACTGTTTTTT
CASSLVQGRANEKLFF
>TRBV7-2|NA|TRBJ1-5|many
TGTGCCAGCAGGCCCGGTGGGGCTCTCAATCAGCCCCAGCATTTT
CASRPGGALNQPQHF
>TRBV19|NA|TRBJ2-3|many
TGTGCCAGTAAGGGCTTCTCCGTAGCCACAGATACGCAGTATTTT
CASKGFSVATDTQYF
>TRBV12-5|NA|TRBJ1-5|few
TGTGCTAGTGGTTCCGGTCAGGACGGCAATCAGCCCCAGCATTTT
CASGSGQDGNQPQHF
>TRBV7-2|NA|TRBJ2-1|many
TGTGCCAGCAGCTCTGAGGCCAAATACAATGAGCAGTTCTTC
CASSSEAKYNEQFF
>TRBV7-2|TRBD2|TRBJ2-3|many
TGTGCCAGCAGCCGGGCCGGGGGGGGCCCAGATACGCAGTATTTT
CASSRAGGGPDTQYF
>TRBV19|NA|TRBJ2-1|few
TGTGCCAGTGGGTACAGGGACCGGGAGCAGTTCTTC
CASGYRDREQFF
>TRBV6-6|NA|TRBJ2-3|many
TGTGCCAGCAGTTACTCGACAGTCCGCGCAGATACGCAGTATTTT
CASSYSTVRADTQYF
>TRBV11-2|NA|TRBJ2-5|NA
TGTGCCAGCAGCTTAGTTTTGGGGGCGCGTGAAGAGACCCAGTACTTC
CASSLVLGAREETQYF
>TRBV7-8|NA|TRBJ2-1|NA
TGTGCCAGCAGCTTAGCGGGGACTTACGGCTACAATGAGCAGTTCTTC
CASSLAGTYGYNEQFF
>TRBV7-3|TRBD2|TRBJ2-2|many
TGTGCCAGCAGCTTTTGGGGGGGCACCGGGGAGCTGTTTTTT
CASSFWGGTGELFF
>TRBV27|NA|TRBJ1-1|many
TGTGCCAGCAGCCATGACAGGTCCGAAGGAGAAGCTTTCTTT
CASSHDRSEGEAFF
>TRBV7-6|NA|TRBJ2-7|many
TGTGCCAGCAGCTTAGGTTGCACCTACGAGCAGTACTTC
CASSLGCTYEQYF
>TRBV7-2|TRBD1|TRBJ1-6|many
TGTGCCAGCAGAAGCGGGACAGGGAGGTATTCACCCCTCCACTTT
CASRSGTGRYSPLHF
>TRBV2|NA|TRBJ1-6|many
TGTGCCAGCAGCGCCTTCAATTCACCCCTCCACTTT
CASSAFNSPLHF
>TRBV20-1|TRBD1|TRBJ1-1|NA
TGCAGTGCTTCCCCCGGGACAGGGGACACTGAAGCTTTCTTT
CSASPGTGDTEAFF
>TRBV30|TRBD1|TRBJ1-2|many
TGTGCCTGGAGGGAGGGGACAGGGTCCTTTGGGTATGGCTACACCTTC
CAWREGTGSFGYGYTF
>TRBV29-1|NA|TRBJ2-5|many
TGCAGCGTTTCCGGCAGCGGGTTGATAGAGACCCAGTACTTC
CSVSGSGLIETQYF
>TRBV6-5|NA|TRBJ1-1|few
TGTGCCAGCAGTGGAGAGGGCGGGTTAAGCTTGGGAGCTTTCTTT
CASSGEGGLSLGAFF
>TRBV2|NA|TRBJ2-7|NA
TGTGCCAGCAGTGAACGGTCAGGGGCCCCCTACGAGCAGTACTTC
CASSERSGAPYEQYF
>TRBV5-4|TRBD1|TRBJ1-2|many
TGTGCCAGCAGCTTGGCAGGGGGTAGCGGCTACACCTTC
CASSLAGGSGYTF
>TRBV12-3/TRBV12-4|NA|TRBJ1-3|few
TGTGCCAGCACCCTCGGGTCCCGAAACACCATATATTTT
CASTLGSRNTIYF
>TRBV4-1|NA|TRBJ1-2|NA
TGCGCCAGCAGCGGACTGGGGGGAGGCGGCTACACCTTC
CASSGLGGGGYTF
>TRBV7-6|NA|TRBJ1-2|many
TGTGCCAGCAGCCCTCGACAGTTTAACTATGGCTACACCTTC
CASSPRQFNYGYTF
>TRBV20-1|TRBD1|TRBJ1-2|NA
TGCAGTGCTAGAGATGTCCGGACAGGGGGCAGCCGGCTGAGCTACACCTTC
CSARDVRTGGSRLSYTF
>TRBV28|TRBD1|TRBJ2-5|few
TGTGCCAGCAGTTACCGGGACAGGGGAAAGGAGACCCAGTACTTC
CASSYRDRGKETQYF
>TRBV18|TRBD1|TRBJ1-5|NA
TGTGCCAGCTCAGTTATACCCCAGGGGGCACATCAGCCCCAGCATTTT
CASSVIPQGAHQPQHF
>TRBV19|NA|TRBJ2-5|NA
TGTGCCAGTAGAAGAAGTTTTCGGGCAAAAGAGACCCAGTACTTC
CASRRSFRAKETQYF
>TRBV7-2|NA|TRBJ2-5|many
TGTGCCAGCAGCCCCCGGGGGCACCTCCAAGAGACCCAGTACTTC
CASSPRGHLQETQYF
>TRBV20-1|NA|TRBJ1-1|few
TGCAGTGCTCCCGGGAACACTGAAGCTTTCTTT
CSAPGNTEAFF
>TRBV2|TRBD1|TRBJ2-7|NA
TGTGCCAGCAATACTCAGGGGGCCAGCTCCTACGAGCAGTACTTC
CASNTQGASSYEQYF